These 9 T cell receptor beta chains were sequenced from one sample in a study of blood T cell repertoires in COVID-19. The assay was immunoSEQ multiplex PCR, and TCRdb's table has in-frame clones only and misses some. The sample includes about 180,000 clones, around 89% of them seen just once. Sequenced sample: peripheral blood. These receptors originate from a woman in her 30s with acute or convalescent COVID-19.

This clone was found a few times. The junction departs from the called germline gene at one end, perhaps through a read error. This chain connects TRBV6-1 to TRBJ1-2, with D uncertain. Germline CDR1 and CDR2: MNHNS and SASEGT. There are 18 residues in the CDR3. Here the CDR3 DNA reads TGTGCCAGCAGTGAACCAAGCATAGCGTTACCCTCTAAATATGGCTACACCTTC. This codes for CASSEPSIALPSKYGYTF.

The J gene is TRBJ1-6, the V gene TRBV3-1 (or the pseudogene TRBV3-2), with TRBD1 matching over 8 bases. The V gene's germline CDR1 is LGHDT and CDR2 YNNKEL (reference sequence). With V trimmed by 5 bases and J by 5 bases, 5 bases remained unmatched. CDR3 size: 15 residues. The CDR3 sequence is CASSRDRTDNSPLHF. The CDR3 nucleotides read TGTGCCAGCAGCAGGGACAGGACCGATAATTCACCCCTCCACTTT.

The V and J genes are TRBV5-1 and TRBJ1-1, with unresolved D. There are 14 residues in the CDR3. Trimming removed 0 bases at V and 4 bases at J, with 10 bases between. Germline loops: CDR1 SGHRS, CDR2 YFSETQ. CDR3 nucleotide sequence: TGCGCCAGCAGCTTGGACGAGAGTGGCACTGAAGCTTTCTTT. Its translation is CASSLDESGTEAFF.

The CDR3 loop reads CASSGQTGGGYGYTF. The CDR3 nucleotides read TGTGCCAGCAGCGGACAGACAGGGGGTGGTTATGGCTACACCTTC. The chain couples TRBV11-2 to TRBJ1-2, with TRBD1 identical over 9 bases. The CDR3 consists of 15 residues. The germline V gene encodes CDR1 SGHAT and CDR2 FQNNGV. The ends lost 5 bases at V and 5 bases at J; junction bases unmatched: 9.

The chain couples TRBV9 to TRBJ2-7; TRBD2 matches at 7 bases. The length of the CDR3 is 14 residues. Germline V gene lookup returns CDR1 SGDLS and CDR2 YYNGEE. V lost 2 bases, J lost 6 bases, and 8 bases stayed unmatched. The CDR3 loop is CASSVAGEGREQYF. As DNA, the CDR3 is TGTGCCAGCAGCGTGGCGGGAGAGGGTCGCGAGCAGTACTTC.

The chain couples TRBV30 to TRBJ2-4; D is possibly TRBD2 (5 bases). From germline, CDR1 is GTSNPN and CDR2 SVGIG (reference sequence). Trimming shortened V by 4 bases and J by 10 bases, and 20 bases separated the two germline ends. The CDR3 consists of 14 residues. The CDR3 here is CAWTGSGRKGIQYF. The CDR3 coding sequence is TGTGCCTGGACGGGGTCGGGTCGGAAGGGAATTCAGTACTTC.

The rearrangement uses TRBV15 and TRBJ1-2, with D unresolved. The CDR3 spans 13 residues. CDR1 LNHNV and CDR2 YYDKDF come from the germline V gene (reference sequence). Trimming stripped 5 bases from V and 0 bases from J, with 7 bases between. CDR3 in DNA: TGTGCCACCAGCCCTGACACTAACTATGGCTACACCTTC. Its translation is CATSPDTNYGYTF.

This clone was recorded once. The gene calls are TRBV18 and TRBJ2-3; 7 bases are shared with TRBD2. The V segment lost 4 bases and the J segment 5 bases; nucleotides outside the gene matches: 3. Germline V gene sequence: CDR1 KGHSH, CDR2 LQKENI. The CDR3 has 13 residues. Here the CDR3 reads CASSQGGEDTQYF. The CDR3 bases are TGTGCCAGCTCACAGGGAGGGGAAGATACGCAGTATTTT.

The gene calls are TRBV12-3 or TRBV12-4 and TRBJ1-2, with D possibly being TRBD1 (6 bases). The CDR3 loop spans 12 amino acids. Trimming removed 6 bases from V and 8 bases from J, with 13 bases in between. In nucleotides, the CDR3 is TGTGCCAGCAGCCCACAGGGATACGGCTACACCTTC. This codes for CASSPQGYGYTF.